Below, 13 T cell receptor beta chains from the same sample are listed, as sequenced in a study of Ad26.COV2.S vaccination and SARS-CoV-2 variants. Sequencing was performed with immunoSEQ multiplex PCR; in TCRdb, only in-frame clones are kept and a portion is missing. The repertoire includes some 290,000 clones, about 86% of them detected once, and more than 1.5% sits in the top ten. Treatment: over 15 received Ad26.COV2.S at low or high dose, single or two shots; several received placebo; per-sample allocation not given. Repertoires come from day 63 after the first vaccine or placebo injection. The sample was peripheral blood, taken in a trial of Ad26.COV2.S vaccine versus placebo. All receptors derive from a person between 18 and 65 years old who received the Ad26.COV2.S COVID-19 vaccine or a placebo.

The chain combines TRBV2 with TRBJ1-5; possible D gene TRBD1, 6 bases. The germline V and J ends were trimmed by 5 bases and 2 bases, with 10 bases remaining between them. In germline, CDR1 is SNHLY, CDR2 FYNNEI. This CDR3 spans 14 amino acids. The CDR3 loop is CASSNRVRNQPQHF. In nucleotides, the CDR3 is TGTGCCAGCAGTAACAGGGTTCGCAATCAGCCCCAGCATTTT.

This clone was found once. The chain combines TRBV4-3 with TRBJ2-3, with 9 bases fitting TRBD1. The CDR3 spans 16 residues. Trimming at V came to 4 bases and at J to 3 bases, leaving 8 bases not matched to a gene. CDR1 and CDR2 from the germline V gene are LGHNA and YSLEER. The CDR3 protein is CASSLGGQGLTDTQYF. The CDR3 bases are TGCGCCAGCAGCCTGGGGGGACAGGGTTTAACAGATACGCAGTATTTT.

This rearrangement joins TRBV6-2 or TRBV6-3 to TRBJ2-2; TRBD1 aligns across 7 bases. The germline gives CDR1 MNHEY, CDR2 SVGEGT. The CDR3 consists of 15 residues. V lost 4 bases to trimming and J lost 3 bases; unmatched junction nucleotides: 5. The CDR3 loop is CASSSGQVDTGELFF. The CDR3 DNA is TGTGCCAGCAGTTCCGGACAGGTAGACACCGGGGAGCTGTTTTTT.

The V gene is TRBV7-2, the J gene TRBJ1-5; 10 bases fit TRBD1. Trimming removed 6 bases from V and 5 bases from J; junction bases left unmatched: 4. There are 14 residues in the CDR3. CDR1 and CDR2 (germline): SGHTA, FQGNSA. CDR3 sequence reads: CASRATGGDQPQHF. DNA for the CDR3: TGTGCCAGCAGGGCGACAGGGGGCGATCAGCCCCAGCATTTT. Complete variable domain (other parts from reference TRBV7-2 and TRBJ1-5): GAGVSQSPSNKVTEKGKDVELRCDPISGHTALYWYRQSLGQGLEFLIYFQGNSAPDKSGLPSDRFSAERTGGSVSTLTIQRTQQEDSAVYLCASRATGGDQPQHFGDGTRLSIL.

The CDR3 spells CSVASGVGSLGNTIYF. CDR3 nucleotide sequence: TGCAGCGTCGCCTCGGGGGTTGGCAGTCTGGGAAACACCATATATTTT. This chain links TRBV29-1 with TRBJ1-3; the D gene is possibly TRBD1 (5 bases). Germline CDR1 SQVTM, CDR2 ANQGSEA. Trimming left V 6 bases short and J 4 bases short, with 22 bases between. The CDR3 contains 16 residues.

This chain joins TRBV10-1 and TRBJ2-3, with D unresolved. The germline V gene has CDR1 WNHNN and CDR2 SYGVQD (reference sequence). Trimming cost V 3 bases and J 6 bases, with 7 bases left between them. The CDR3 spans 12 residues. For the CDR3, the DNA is TGCGCCAGCAGTGAAGCGTGGGATACGCAGTATTTT. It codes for CASSEAWDTQYF.

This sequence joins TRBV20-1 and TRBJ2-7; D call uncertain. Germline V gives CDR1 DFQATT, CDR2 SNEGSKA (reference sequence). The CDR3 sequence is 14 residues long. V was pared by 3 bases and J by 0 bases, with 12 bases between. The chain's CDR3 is CSASSLKSSYEQYF. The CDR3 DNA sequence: TGCAGTGCTAGTAGTCTAAAGAGCTCCTACGAGCAGTACTTC.

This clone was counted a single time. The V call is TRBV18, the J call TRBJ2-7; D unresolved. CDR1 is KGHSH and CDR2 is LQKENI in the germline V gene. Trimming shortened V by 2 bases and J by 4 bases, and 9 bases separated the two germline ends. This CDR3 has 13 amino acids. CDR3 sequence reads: CASSPGMIYEQYF. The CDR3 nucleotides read TGTGCCAGCTCACCAGGCATGATTTACGAGCAGTACTTC. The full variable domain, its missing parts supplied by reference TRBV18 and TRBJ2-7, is NAGVMQNPRHLVRRRGQEARLRCSPMKGHSHVYWYRQLPEEGLKFMVYLQKENIIDESGMPKERFSAEFPKEGPSILRIQQVVRGDSAAYFCASSPGMIYEQYFGPGTRLTVT.

As DNA, the CDR3 is TGTGCCAGCAGCCCTGCGGGGGGGGGCACAGATACGCAGTATTTT. This encodes CASSPAGGGTDTQYF. The chain uses TRBV9 and TRBJ2-3; 9 bases match TRBD2. The germline V gene has CDR1 SGDLS and CDR2 YYNGEE. The CDR3 extends over 15 amino acids. V lost 4 bases and J lost 1; bases outside the gene matches: 4.

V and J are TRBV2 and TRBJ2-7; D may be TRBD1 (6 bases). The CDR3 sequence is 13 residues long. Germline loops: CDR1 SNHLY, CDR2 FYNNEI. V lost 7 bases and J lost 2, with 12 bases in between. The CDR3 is CASKKDSPYEQYF. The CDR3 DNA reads TGTGCCAGCAAGAAGGACAGCCCCTACGAGCAGTACTTC.

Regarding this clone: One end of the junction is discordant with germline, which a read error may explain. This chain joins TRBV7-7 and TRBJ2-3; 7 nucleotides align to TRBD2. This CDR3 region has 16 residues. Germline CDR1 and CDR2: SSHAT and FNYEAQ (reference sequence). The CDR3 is CASSQGAAGFADTQYF. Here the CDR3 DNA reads TGTGCTAGCAGCCAAGGGGCAGCGGGGTTCGCAGATACGCAGTATTTT.

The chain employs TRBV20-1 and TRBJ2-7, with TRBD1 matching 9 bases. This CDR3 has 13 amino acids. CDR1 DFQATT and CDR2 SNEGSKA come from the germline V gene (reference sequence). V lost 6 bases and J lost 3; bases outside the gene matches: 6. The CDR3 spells CSASKDRGYEQYF. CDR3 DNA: TGCAGTGCCAGTAAGGACAGGGGCTACGAGCAGTACTTC.

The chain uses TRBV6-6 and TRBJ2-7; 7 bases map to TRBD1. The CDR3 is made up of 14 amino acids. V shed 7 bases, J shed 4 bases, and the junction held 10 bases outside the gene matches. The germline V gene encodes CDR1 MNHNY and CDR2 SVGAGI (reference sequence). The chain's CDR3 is CASTEGGLYYEQYF. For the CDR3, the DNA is TGTGCCAGCACCGAAGGGGGCCTCTATTACGAGCAGTACTTC.